This T cell receptor (beta chain) was sequenced in a study of blood T cell repertoires in COVID-19. About the study: Specimens from acute and convalescent COVID-19 originated in the United States, Italy and Spain. PBMCs, B-cell-depleted T cells, or T cells provided the cDNA or gDNA that made up the material.

Cohort assignment relied on participant-reported clinical history. Cohort 3 donors counted as recovered after two negative PCRs, clearance, or resolved symptoms. Assay used: immunoSEQ multiplex PCR; TCRdb lists only in-frame clones, some missing. Of 300,000 or so clones in the sample, about nine tenths were seen once. Trimming removed 5 bases from V and 5 bases from J, with 18 bases in between. Germline V gene data show CDR1 as SGHAT and CDR2 as FQNNGV. This CDR3 has 15 residues. This clone was detected once. Sequencing was done on a sample of PBMCs or T cells enriched from blood (not recorded which). This rearrangement joins TRBV11-2 to TRBJ1-1, with D perhaps matching TRBD1 (5 bases). This TCR came from a man aged 55 to 70 who had recovered from COVID-19. The CDR3 region has the DNA TGTGCCAGCAGCCCTACCGGGGGTGGGAGAACTGAAGCTTTCTTT. Its protein product is CASSPTGGGRTEAFF. Full variable domain (outside the CDR3, taken from reference TRBV11-2 and TRBJ1-1): EAGVAQSPRYKIIEKRQSVAFWCNPISGHATLYWYQQILGQGPKLLIQFQNNGVVDDSQLPKDRFSAERLKGVDSTLKIQPAKLEDSAVYLCASSPTGGGRTEAFFGQGTRLTVV.